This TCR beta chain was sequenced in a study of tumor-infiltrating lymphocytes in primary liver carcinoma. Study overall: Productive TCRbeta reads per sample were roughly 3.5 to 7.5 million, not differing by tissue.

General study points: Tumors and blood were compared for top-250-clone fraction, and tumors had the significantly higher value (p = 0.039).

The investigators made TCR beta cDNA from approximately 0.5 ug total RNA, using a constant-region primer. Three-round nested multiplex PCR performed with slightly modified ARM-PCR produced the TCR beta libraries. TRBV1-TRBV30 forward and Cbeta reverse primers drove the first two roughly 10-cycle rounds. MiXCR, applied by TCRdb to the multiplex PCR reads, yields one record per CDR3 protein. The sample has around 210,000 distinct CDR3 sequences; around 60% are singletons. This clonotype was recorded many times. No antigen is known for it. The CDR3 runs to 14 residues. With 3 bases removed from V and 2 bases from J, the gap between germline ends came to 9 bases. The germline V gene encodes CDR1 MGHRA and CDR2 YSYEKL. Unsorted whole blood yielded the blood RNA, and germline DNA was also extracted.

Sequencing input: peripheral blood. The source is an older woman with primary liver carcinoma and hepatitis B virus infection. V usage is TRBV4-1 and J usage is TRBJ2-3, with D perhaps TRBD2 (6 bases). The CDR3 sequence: CASSQRDPTDTQYF. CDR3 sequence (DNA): TGCGCCAGCAGCCAGCGGGACCCCACAGATACGCAGTATTTT.